The 14 T cell receptor beta chains presented below share a single source sample, sequenced in a study of blood T cells in healthy people across ages. For the second PCR, which ran for 7 to 11 cycles, a sample-barcoded 5' primer and a J-beta primer mix were used. TCRdb reprocessed the 5' RACE reads via MiXCR and lists one record per CDR3 protein. The sample lists around 2 million distinct CDR3 sequences, about two fifths occurring once. Sequenced: blood. All receptors come from a human donor in good health.

In the case of this clonotype: Since a much larger clone is just one base distant, this may be a read error. The rearrangement links TRBV5-1 to TRBJ2-3; the D gene could be TRBD1 or TRBD2 (5 bases each). V dropped 0 bases and J dropped 6 bases, with 11 bases sitting between them. This CDR3 is 14 amino acids long. Looked up from germline, CDR1 is SGHRS and CDR2 is YFSETQ. The CDR3 sequence: CASSLDGGWDTQYF. The CDR3, as DNA: TGCGCCAGCAGCTTGGATGGGGGTTGGGATACGCAGTATTTT.

V usage is TRBV6-5 and J usage is TRBJ2-2; 8 bases are shared with TRBD1. Germline CDR1 MNHEY, CDR2 SVGAGI. Trimming removed 6 bases from V and 7 bases from J; junction bases left unmatched: 10. The CDR3 has 15 residues. In DNA, the CDR3 is TGTGCCAGCAGGACCCACGACAGGGGTAACGGGGAGCTGTTTTTT. As protein: CASRTHDRGNGELFF.

This chain connects TRBV20-1 to TRBJ1-1, with a possible D match to TRBD1 (5 bases). The length of the CDR3 is 16 residues. Germline loops: CDR1 DFQATT, CDR2 SNEGSKA (reference sequence). The V end was cut by 5 bases, the J end by 3 bases, with 22 bases between. CDR3 loop: CSAPRTGGVGYTEAFF. The CDR3 nucleotides are TGCAGTGCTCCACGCACCGGGGGAGTTGGGTACACTGAAGCTTTCTTT.

In the case of this clonotype: The final CDR3 position lacks the conserved phenylalanine or tryptophan, pointing to a likely read error. This chain joins TRBV18 and TRBJ2-4, with unresolved D. CDR1 is KGHSH, CDR2 LQKENI, per germline. The CDR3 length is 15 residues. Between the trimmed V and J ends, which lost 2 bases and 0 bases, there was a span of 8 bases. The CDR3 DNA sequence: TGTGCCAGCTCACCAGCAGAGGTAGCCAAAAACATTCAGTACCTC. This gives the protein CASSPAEVAKNIQYL.

This CDR3 reads CASSQGLEGENYGYTF. CDR3 DNA: TGCGCCAGCAGCCAAGGCCTCGAGGGGGAGAACTATGGCTACACCTTC. The chain carries TRBV4-1 and TRBJ1-2; a possible D gene is TRBD1 (6 bases). Germline-derived CDR1 and CDR2 are MGHRA and YSYEKL. Deletions cut 1 base from V and 2 bases from J, with 14 bases between. The CDR3 contains 16 residues.

The chain carries TRBV5-1 and TRBJ1-1, with D possibly being TRBD1 (5 bases). Germline assignment: CDR1 SGHRS and CDR2 YFSETQ. V dropped 5 bases and J dropped 5 bases, with 16 bases sitting between them. This CDR3 region has 14 residues. CDR3 DNA: TGCGCCAGCAGGAGGTTCAGGGAAGAAACTGAAGCTTTCTTT. Its translation: CASRRFREETEAFF.

The V gene is TRBV24-1, the J gene TRBJ2-4; the D gene is possibly TRBD1 (6 bases). The J call is in doubt because the DNA end fits TRBJ2-7 better. There are 15 residues in the CDR3. Germline values: CDR1 KGHDR, CDR2 SFDVKD. CDR3 in DNA: TGTGCCACCAGTGACAGGGGATCTGAACTTTACGAGCAGTACTTC. Protein sequence: CATSDRGSELYEQYF.

V gene TRBV12-3 or TRBV12-4 combines with J gene TRBJ1-5; D ambiguous. V lost 6 bases to trimming and J lost 6 bases, with 9 bases between them. The CDR3 is made up of 12 amino acids. In nucleotides, the CDR3 is TGTGCCAGCAGCCAAAGTTTTCAGCCCCAGCATTTT. It specifies CASSQSFQPQHF.

This clonotype was detected ten times or more. The rearrangement uses TRBV29-1 and TRBJ1-5; D is perhaps TRBD1 (5 bases). Germline CDR1 SQVTM, CDR2 ANQGSEA. Trimming shortened V by 8 bases and J by 7 bases, and 18 bases separated the two germline ends. The CDR3 sequence is 13 residues long. CDR3 region: CSTADSLNQPQHF. CDR3 bases: TGCAGCACAGCTGACAGTTTGAACCAGCCCCAGCATTTT. The full variable domain, with the rest looked up from reference TRBV29-1 and TRBJ1-5, is SAVISQKPSRDICQRGTSLTIQCQVDSQVTMMFWYRQQPGQSLTLIATANQGSEATYESGFVIDKFPISRPNLTFSTLTVSNMSPEDSSIYLCSTADSLNQPQHFGDGTRLSIL.

The chain links TRBV4-1 to TRBJ1-2; D might be TRBD1 (6 bases). Germline CDR1 reads MGHRA; CDR2 reads YSYEKL. The CDR3 contains 15 residues. The germline V and J ends were trimmed by 7 bases and 6 bases, with 21 bases remaining between them. CDR3 nucleotides: TGCGCCAGCACCTTAAATCACCAAGGGGGGAATGGCTACACCTTC. It specifies CASTLNHQGGNGYTF.

The V gene is TRBV5-1, the J gene TRBJ2-1; D not certain. The CDR3 runs to 14 residues. Trimming shortened V by 0 bases and J by 6 bases, and 10 bases separated the two germline ends. Germline CDR1 SGHRS, CDR2 YFSETQ. CDR3 protein: CASSLVPRGNEQFF. The CDR3 region has the DNA TGCGCCAGCAGCTTGGTTCCCAGAGGCAATGAGCAGTTCTTC.

This clonotype was recorded a few times. CDR3 DNA: TGCGCCAGCAGCTTGGTACAGGACAATGAGCAGTTCTTC. Translation: CASSLVQDNEQFF. V gene TRBV5-1 combines with J gene TRBJ2-1; possibly TRBD1 for D (5 bases). The CDR3 is made up of 13 amino acids. CDR1 and CDR2 from the germline V gene are SGHRS and YFSETQ. V gave up 0 bases and J gave up 5 bases, with 6 bases separating them.

This clonotype turned up a few times. This chain links TRBV29-1 with TRBJ2-3, with 12 bases aligning to TRBD2. The CDR3 covers 13 residues. Germline loops: CDR1 SQVTM, CDR2 ANQGSEA. With 7 bases clipped from V and 7 bases from J, the junction kept 6 bases outside the gene matches. In nucleotides, the CDR3 is TGCAGCGCTGGGACTAGCGGGTCTAATACGCAGTATTTT. Its translation is CSAGTSGSNTQYF.

V usage is TRBV7-3 and J usage is TRBJ2-4, with D maybe TRBD2 (5 bases). The germline V gene has CDR1 SGHTA and CDR2 FQGTGA. The CDR3 is 13 amino acids. Trimming left V 3 bases short and J 13 bases short, with 16 bases between. The CDR3 spells CASSFWALGEQYF. As DNA, the CDR3 is TGTGCCAGCAGCTTTTGGGCACTAGGAGAGCAGTACTTC.